This T cell receptor (beta chain) was found in a study of blood T cell repertoires in COVID-19. For the study at large: COVID-19 samples from acute and convalescent phases originated in the United States, Italy and Spain. T cells, B-cell-depleted T cells, or PBMCs supplied cDNA or gDNA.

Germline assignment: CDR1 SGDLS and CDR2 YYNGEE. V lost 3 bases, J lost 5 bases, and 18 bases lay in between. This CDR3 is 16 amino acids long. Original analysis: Reference gene primer amplification gave nucleated cell count estimates. Clones were sequenced by immunoSEQ multiplex PCR, and TCRdb holds only the in-frame ones, with some missing. The D gene and trimming were derived from the DNA, and the V and J assignments and clone size from that table. This table has 120,000 to 150,000 clones, roughly 82% appearing once. The sequenced sample consisted of peripheral blood. This sequence originates from a woman aged 50 to 65 in a cohort sampled during active or convalescent COVID-19. V is TRBV9 and J is TRBJ2-1, with a weak D call TRBD2 (6 bases). Written as DNA, the CDR3 is TGTGCCAGCAGCGCACGATTCACAGCGGGCCACAATGAGCAGTTCTTC. Translation gives CASSARFTAGHNEQFF.